Below, 6 T cell receptor beta chains from the same sample are listed, as sequenced in a study of human T cells and chemical hapten exposure. MiXCR, applied by TCRdb to the RACE reads, yields one record per CDR3 protein. Counted here are approximately 100,000 distinct CDR3 sequences, 8% to 10% occurring once; the ten biggest clones make up approximately 3.9%. Sample time point: pre-sensitization, week 0. Indicated treatment: therapeutic diphenylcyclopropenone sensitization with weekly scalp DPC. The sample was whole blood, taken in connection with sensitization to the hapten diphenylcyclopropenone (DPC). The origin of the receptors is a woman aged 40 to 55 with alopecia areata. Some clones in this sample may be carry-over from other donors' samples.

The chain uses TRBV9 and TRBJ2-3, with D perhaps TRBD1 (5 bases). From germline, CDR1 is SGDLS and CDR2 YYNGEE. This CDR3 is built from 13 residues. Trimming removed 1 base from V and 3 bases from J, with 6 bases in between. Written as DNA, the CDR3 is TGTGCCAGCAGCGTACAGGGAACAGATACGCAGTATTTT. Amino acids: CASSVQGTDTQYF.

This clonotype showed up many times. The chain links TRBV6-2 or TRBV6-3 to TRBJ1-5; D gene uncertain. The ends were cut back, 2 bases at V and 0 bases at J, with 8 bases in the middle. In germline, CDR1 is MNHEY, CDR2 SVGEGT. The length of the CDR3 is 15 residues. DNA for the CDR3: TGTGCCAGCAGTTACAGACGGTATAGCAATCAGCCCCAGCATTTT. It specifies CASSYRRYSNQPQHF.

At least ten counts were recorded for this clonotype. The V and J genes are TRBV7-2 and TRBJ1-3; TRBD1 is a possible D gene (5 bases). Looked up from germline, CDR1 is SGHTA and CDR2 is FQGNSA. The CDR3 totals 13 residues. V lost 3 bases and J 4 bases, leaving 7 bases between the germline ends. The CDR3 DNA is TGTGCCAGCAGCTTCCAGGGAGGAAACACCATATATTTT. It codes for CASSFQGGNTIYF.

The chain uses TRBV6-2 or TRBV6-3 and TRBJ2-1; 7 bases are shared with TRBD1. The germline CDR1 and CDR2 sequences are MNHEY and SVGEGT. The ends lost 6 bases at V and 4 bases at J; junction bases unmatched: 9. The CDR3 sequence is 15 residues long. CDR3 region: CASRRQGGLYNEQFF. The DNA for the CDR3 is TGTGCCAGCAGGCGACAGGGCGGCTTATACAATGAGCAGTTCTTC.

The chain has TRBV6-6 and TRBJ2-3, with a weak D call TRBD1 (6 bases). V was shortened by 8 bases and J by 0 bases, with 12 bases between the two germline ends. This CDR3 spans 14 amino acids. Germline loops: CDR1 MNHNY, CDR2 SVGAGI (reference sequence). The CDR3 nucleotides are TGTGCCAGCGAGAAAGGGGGTAGCACAGATACGCAGTATTTT. Translating gives CASEKGGSTDTQYF.

This clonotype was seen at least ten times. The chain employs TRBV7-2 and TRBJ2-2; a weak D match, TRBD1 (5 bases). The V end lost 4 bases, the J end lost 7 bases, and 10 bases lay between the germline ends. This CDR3 has 13 residues. Per germline, CDR1 SGHTA and CDR2 FQGNSA. The DNA for the CDR3 is TGTGCCAGCAGCTCCGACAGTGTCGGGGAGCTGTTTTTT. Translation: CASSSDSVGELFF. The complete variable domain, with remaining parts taken from reference TRBV7-2 and TRBJ2-2, reads GAGVSQSPSNKVTEKGKDVELRCDPISGHTALYWYRQSLGQGLEFLIYFQGNSAPDKSGLPSDRFSAERTGGSVSTLTIQRTQQEDSAVYLCASSSDSVGELFFGEGSRLTVL.